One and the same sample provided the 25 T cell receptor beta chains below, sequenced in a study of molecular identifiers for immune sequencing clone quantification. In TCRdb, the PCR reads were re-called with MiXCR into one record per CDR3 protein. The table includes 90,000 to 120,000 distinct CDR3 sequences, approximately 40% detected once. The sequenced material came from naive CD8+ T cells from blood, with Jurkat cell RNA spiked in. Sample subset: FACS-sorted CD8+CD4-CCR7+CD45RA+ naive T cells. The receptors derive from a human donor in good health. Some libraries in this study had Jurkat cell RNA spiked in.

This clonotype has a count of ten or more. The CDR3 loop reads CASSFWTSGTGELFF. CDR3 nucleotide sequence: TGTGCCAGCAGTTTTTGGACTAGCGGCACCGGGGAGCTGTTTTTT. The rearrangement links TRBV27 to TRBJ2-2, with 10 bases fitting TRBD2. Trimming took 3 bases from V and 4 from J; bases not matched to a gene: 2. Per germline, CDR1 MNHEY and CDR2 SMNVEV (reference sequence). The CDR3 has 15 amino acids.

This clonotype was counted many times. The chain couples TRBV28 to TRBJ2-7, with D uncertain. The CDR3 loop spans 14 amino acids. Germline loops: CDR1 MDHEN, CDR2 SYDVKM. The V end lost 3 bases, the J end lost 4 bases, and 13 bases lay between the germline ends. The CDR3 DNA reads TGTGCCAGCAGTTTCGTATCCCCGCTGTACGAGCAGTACTTC. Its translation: CASSFVSPLYEQYF.

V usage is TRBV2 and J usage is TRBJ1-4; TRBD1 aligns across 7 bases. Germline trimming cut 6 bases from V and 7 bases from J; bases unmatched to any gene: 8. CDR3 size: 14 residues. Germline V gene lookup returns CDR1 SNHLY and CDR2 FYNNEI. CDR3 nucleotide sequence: TGTGCCAGCAGCGAGCCGGGACAGCTTGAAAAACTGTTTTTT. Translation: CASSEPGQLEKLFF.

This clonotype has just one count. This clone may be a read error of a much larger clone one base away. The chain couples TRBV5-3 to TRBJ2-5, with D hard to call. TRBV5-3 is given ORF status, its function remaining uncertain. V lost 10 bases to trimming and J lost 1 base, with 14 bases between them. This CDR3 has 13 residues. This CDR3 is CACSPDVQETQYF. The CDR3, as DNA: TGTGCCTGCAGCCCGGACGTCCAAGAGACCCAGTACTTC.

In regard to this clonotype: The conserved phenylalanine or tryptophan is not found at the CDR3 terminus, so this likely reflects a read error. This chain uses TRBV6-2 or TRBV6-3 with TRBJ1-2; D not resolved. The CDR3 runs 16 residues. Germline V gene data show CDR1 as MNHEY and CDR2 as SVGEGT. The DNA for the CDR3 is TGTTCCAGCAGGTACGCACACCGGCTCACCTCCCACGACTACACCATC. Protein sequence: CSSRYAHRLTSHDYTI.

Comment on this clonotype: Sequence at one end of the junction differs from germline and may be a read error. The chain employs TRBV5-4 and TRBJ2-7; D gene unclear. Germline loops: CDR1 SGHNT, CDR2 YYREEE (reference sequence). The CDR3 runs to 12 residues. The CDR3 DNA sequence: TGTACCAGCAGCTTAGGAGCCTACGAGCAGTACTTC. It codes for CTSSLGAYEQYF.

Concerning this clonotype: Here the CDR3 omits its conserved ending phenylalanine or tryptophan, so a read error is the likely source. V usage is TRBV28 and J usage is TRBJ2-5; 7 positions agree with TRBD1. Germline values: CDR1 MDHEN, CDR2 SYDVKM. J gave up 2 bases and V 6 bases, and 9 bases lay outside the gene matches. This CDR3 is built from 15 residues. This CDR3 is CASSPGQQIQETQYY. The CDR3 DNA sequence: TGTGCCAGCAGCCCGGGACAGCAAATTCAAGAGACCCAGTACTAC.

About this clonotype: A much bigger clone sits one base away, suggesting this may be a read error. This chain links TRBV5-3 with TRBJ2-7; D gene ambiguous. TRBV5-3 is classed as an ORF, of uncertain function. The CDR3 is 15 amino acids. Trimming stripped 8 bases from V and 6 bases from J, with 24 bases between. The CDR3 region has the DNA TGTGCCAGCAGTCTCCCCCCGTTAGGTAGTATCGAGCAGTACTTC. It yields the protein CASSLPPLGSIEQYF.

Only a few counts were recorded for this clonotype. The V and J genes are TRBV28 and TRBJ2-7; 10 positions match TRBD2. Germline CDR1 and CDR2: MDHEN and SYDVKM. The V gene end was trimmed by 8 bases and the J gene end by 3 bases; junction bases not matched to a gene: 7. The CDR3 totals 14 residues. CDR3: CASAPGLASYEQYF. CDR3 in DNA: TGTGCCAGCGCACCGGGACTAGCGAGCTACGAGCAGTACTTC.

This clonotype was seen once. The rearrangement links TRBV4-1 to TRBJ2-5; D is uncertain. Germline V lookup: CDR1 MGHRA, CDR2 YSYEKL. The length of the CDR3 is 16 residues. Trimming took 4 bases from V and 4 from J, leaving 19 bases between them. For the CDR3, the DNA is TGCGCCAGCAGCCGAGGCTTGGGAAGCAGAACAGAGACCCAGTACTTC. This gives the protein CASSRGLGSRTETQYF.

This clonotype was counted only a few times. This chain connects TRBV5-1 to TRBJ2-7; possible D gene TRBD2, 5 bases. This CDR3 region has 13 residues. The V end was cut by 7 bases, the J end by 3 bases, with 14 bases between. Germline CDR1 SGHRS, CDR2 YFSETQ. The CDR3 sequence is CASRPPTSYEQYF. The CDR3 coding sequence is TGCGCCAGCCGTCCACCCACTAGCTACGAGCAGTACTTC.

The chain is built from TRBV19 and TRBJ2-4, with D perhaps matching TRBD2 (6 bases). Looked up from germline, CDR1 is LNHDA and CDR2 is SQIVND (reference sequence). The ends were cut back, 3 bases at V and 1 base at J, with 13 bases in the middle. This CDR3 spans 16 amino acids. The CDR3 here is CASSIGGIRAKNIQYF. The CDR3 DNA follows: TGTGCCAGTAGTATTGGAGGGATAAGGGCCAAAAACATTCAGTACTTC.

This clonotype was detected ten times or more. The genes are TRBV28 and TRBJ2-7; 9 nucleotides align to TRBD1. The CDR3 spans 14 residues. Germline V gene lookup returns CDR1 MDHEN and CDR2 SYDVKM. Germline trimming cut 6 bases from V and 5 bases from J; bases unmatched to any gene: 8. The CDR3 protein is CASRAGTGYHEQYF. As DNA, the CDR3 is TGTGCCAGCAGAGCCGGGACAGGGTACCACGAGCAGTACTTC.

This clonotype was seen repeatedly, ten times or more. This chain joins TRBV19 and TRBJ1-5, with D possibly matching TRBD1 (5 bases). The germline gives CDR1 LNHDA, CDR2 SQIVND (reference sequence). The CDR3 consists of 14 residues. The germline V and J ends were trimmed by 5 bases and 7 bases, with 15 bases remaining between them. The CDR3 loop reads CASSAAGRRQPQHF. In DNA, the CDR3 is TGTGCCAGTAGTGCCGCAGGGCGTCGGCAGCCCCAGCATTTT. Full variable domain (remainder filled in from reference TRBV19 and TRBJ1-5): DGGITQSPKYLFRKEGQNVTLSCEQNLNHDAMYWYRQDPGQGLRLIYYSQIVNDFQKGDIAEGYSVSREKKESFPLTVTSAQKNPTAFYLCASSAAGRRQPQHFGDGTRLSIL.

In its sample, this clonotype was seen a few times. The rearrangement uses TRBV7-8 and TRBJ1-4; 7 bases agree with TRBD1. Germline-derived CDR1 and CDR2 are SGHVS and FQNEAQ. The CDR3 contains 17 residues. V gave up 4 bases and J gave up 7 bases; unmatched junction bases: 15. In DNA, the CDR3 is TGTGCCAGCAGCTACTATGGACAGGCGAGGGGGATTGAAAAACTGTTTTTT. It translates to CASSYYGQARGIEKLFF.

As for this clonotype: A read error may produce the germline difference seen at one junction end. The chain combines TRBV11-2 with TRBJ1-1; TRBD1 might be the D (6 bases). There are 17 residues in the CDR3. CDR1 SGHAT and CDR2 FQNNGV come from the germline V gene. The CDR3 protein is CANSLSTPGDGYTEAFF. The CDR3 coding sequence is TGTGCCAACAGCTTATCAACCCCAGGGGATGGGTATACTGAAGCTTTCTTT.

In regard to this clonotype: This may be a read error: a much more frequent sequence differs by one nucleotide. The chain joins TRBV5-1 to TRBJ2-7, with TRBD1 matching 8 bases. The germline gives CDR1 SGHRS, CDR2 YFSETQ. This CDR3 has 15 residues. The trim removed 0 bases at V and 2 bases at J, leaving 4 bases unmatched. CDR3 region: CASSLVVQGAYEQYF. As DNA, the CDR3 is TGCGCCAGCAGCTTGGTTGTACAGGGGGCCTACGAGCAGTACTTC.

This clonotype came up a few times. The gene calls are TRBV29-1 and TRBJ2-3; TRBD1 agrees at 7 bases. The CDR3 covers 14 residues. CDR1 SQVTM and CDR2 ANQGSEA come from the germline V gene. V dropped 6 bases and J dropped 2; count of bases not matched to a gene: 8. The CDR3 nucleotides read TGCAGCGTCCGGACAGGCGAATACACAGATACGCAGTATTTT. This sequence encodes CSVRTGEYTDTQYF.

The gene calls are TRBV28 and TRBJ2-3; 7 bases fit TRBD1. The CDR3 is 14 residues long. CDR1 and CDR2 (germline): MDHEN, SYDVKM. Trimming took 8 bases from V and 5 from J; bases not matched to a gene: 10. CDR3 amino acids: CASQPITGVDTQYF. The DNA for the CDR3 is TGTGCCAGCCAACCCATAACAGGGGTAGATACGCAGTATTTT.

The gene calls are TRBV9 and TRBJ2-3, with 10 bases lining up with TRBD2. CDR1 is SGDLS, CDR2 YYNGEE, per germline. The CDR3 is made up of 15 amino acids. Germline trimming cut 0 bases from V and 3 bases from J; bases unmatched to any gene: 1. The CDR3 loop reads CASSVASGRTDTQYF. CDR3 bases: TGTGCCAGCAGCGTAGCTAGCGGGAGAACAGATACGCAGTATTTT.

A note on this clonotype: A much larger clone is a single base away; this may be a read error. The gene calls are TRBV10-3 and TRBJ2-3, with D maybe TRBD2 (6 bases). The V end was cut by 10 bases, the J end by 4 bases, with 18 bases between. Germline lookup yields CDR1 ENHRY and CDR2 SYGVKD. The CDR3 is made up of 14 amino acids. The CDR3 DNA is TGTGCCACCATTGGGGTGCGGGAACCAGATACGCAGTATTTT. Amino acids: CATIGVREPDTQYF.

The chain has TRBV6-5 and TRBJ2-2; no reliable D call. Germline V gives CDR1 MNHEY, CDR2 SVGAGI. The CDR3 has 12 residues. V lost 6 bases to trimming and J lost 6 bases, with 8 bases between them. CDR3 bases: TGTGCCAGCAGCAGTATTGCCGGGGAGCTGTTTTTT. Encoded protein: CASSSIAGELFF.

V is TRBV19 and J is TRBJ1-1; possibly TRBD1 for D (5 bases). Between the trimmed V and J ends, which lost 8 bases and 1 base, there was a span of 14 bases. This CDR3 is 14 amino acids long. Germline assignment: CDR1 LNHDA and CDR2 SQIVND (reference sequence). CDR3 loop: CASLPGPPNTEAFF. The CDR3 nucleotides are TGTGCCAGTCTTCCGGGGCCCCCGAACACTGAAGCTTTCTTT.

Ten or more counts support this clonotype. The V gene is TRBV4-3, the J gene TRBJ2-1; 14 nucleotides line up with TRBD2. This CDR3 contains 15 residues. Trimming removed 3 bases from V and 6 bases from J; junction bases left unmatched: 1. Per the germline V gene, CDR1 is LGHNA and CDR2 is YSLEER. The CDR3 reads CASSQGLAGVNEQFF. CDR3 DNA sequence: TGCGCCAGCAGCCAGGGACTAGCGGGAGTCAATGAGCAGTTCTTC.

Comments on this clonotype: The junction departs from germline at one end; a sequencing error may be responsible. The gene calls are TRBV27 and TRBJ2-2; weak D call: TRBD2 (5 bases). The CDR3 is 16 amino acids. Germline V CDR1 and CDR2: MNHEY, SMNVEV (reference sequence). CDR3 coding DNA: TGTGCCAGCAGTTTACTCCCCCCCCGATACACCGGGGAGCAGTTTTTT. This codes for CASSLLPPRYTGEQFF.